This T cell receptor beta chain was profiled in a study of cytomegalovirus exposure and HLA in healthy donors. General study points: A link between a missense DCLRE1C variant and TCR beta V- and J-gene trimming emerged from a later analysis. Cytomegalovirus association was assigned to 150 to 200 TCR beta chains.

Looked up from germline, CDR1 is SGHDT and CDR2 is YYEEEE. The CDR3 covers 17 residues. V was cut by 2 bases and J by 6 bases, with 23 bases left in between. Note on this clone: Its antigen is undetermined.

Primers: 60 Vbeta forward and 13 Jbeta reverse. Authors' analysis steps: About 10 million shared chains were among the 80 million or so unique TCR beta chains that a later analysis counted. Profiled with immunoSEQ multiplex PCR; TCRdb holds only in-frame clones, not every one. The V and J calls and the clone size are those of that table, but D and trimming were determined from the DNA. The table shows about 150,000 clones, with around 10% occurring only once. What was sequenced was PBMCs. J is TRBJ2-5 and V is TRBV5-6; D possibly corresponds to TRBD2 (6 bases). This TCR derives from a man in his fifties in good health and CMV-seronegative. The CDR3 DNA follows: TGTGCCAGCAGCTTTTCGGGAAGCGGGCGGGTTCGCAAGACCCAGTACTTC. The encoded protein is CASSFSGSGRVRKTQYF.